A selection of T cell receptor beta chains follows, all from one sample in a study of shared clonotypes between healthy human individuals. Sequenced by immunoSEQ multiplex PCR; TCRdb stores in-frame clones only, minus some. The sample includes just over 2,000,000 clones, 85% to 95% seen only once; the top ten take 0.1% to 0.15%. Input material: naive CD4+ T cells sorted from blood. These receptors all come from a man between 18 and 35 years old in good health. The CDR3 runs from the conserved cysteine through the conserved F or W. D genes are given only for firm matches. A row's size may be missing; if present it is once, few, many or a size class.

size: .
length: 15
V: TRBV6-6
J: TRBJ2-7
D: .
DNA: TGTGCCAGCAGTTACACAGGCGCAAATCCCTACGAGCAGTACTTC
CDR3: CASSYTGANPYEQYF

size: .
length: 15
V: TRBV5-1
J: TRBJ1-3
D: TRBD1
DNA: TGCGCCAGCAGCGGAGGGACAGGGGCTGGAAACACCATATATTTT
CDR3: CASSGGTGAGNTIYF

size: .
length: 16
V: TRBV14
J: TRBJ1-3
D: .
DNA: TGTGCCAGCAGCCAAACTCAGAGGAGCTCTGGAAACACCATATATTTT
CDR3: CASSQTQRSSGNTIYF

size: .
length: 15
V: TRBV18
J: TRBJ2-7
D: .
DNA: TGTGCCAGCTCACCTAGTAGTTCCCCCAACTACGAGCAGTACTTC
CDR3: CASSPSSSPNYEQYF

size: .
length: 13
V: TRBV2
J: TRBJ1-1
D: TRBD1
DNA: TGTGCCAGCAGTGTCCGGGACAGGGGGCAGGCTTTCTTT
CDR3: CASSVRDRGQAFF

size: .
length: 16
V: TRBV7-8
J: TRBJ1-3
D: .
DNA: TGTGCCAGCAGCTTAGTGGGGCAGTCCCCTGGAAACACCATATATTTT
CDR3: CASSLVGQSPGNTIYF

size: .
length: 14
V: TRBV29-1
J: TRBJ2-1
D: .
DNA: TGCAGCGCAGAAGGTCCACGGCGGGGCAATGAGCAGTTCTTC
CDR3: CSAEGPRRGNEQFF

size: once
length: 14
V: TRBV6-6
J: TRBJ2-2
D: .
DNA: TGTGCCAGCAGAATTGGGGGAGGAACCGGGGAGCTGTTTTTT
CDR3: CASRIGGGTGELFF

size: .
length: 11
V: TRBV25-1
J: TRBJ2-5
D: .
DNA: TGTGCCAGCAGTGTTTTGGAGACCCAGTACTTC
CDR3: CASSVLETQYF

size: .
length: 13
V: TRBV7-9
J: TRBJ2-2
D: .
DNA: TGTGCCAGCAGCTTTGGGCACACCGGGGAGCTGTTTTTT
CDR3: CASSFGHTGELFF

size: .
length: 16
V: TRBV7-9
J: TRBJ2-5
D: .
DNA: TGTGCCAGCAGCATCGGCCTAGGCGGACACGGGGAGACCCAGTACTTC
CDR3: CASSIGLGGHGETQYF

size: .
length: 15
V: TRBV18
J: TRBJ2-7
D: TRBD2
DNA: TGTGCCAGCTCGCCGGCAGCGGGAGTGGCCAGCGAGCAGTACTTC
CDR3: CASSPAAGVASEQYF

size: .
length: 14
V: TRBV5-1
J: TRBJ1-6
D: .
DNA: TGCGCCAGCGGCCCAGGGATGGGCAATTCACCCCTCCACTTT
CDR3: CASGPGMGNSPLHF

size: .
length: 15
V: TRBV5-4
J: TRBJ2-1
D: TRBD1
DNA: TGTGCCAGCAGCTCCTCGGAGAGACAGGGATATGAGCAGTTCTTC
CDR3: CASSSSERQGYEQFF

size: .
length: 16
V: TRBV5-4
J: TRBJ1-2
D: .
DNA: TGTGCCAGCAGCTTGGATTCGGCAGGGAGGGTTTATGGCTACACCTTC
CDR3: CASSLDSAGRVYGYTF

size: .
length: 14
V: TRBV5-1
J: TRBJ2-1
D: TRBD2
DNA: TGCGCCAGTTCGACTAGCGCATATTACAATGAGCAGTTCTTC
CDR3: CASSTSAYYNEQFF

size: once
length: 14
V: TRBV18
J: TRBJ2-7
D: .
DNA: TGTGCCAGCTCACCGGAAAATCCATCGAACGTTGTGTACTTC
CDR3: CASSPENPSNVVYF

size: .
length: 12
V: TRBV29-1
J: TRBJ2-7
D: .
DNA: TGCAGCGTTGTAACCCATAGGAACGAGCAGTACTTC
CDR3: CSVVTHRNEQYF

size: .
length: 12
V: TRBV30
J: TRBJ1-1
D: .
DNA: TGTGCCTGGAGTTGGGGGCAGGGTGAAGCTTTCTTT
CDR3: CAWSWGQGEAFF

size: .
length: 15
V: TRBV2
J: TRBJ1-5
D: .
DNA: TGTGCCAGCAGTGAAAGGCTTCTGTGGGGTCAGCCCCAGCATTTT
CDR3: CASSERLLWGQPQHF

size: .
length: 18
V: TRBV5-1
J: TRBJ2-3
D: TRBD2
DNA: TGCGCCAGCAGCAAGGGACTAGCGGGAGGGCCAGGCACAGATACGCAGTATTTT
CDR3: CASSKGLAGGPGTDTQYF

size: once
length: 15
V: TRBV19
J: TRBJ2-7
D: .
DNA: TGTGCCAGTAGTGGATACAGGGAAGGAGGGTACGAGCAGTACTTC
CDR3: CASSGYREGGYEQYF

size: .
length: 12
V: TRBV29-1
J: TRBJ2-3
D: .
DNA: TGCAGCGTTCGGGGATTGACAGATACGCAGTATTTT
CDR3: CSVRGLTDTQYF

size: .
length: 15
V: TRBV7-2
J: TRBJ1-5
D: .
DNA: TGTGCCAGCAGCCCCAGTTTTGGACCTTATCAGCCCCAGCATTTT
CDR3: CASSPSFGPYQPQHF

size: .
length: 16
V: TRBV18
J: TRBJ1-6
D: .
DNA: TGTGCCAGCTCACGGGAGGCCAGCTCCTATAATTCACCCCTCCACTTT
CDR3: CASSREASSYNSPLHF

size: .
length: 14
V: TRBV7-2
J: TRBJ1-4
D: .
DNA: TGTGCCAGCAGCTCCGTGGCATTCCGTGAAAAACTGTTTTTT
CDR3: CASSSVAFREKLFF

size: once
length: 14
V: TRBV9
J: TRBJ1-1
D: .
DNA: TGTGCCAGCAGCGCGACACTGATGAACACTGAAGCTTTCTTT
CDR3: CASSATLMNTEAFF

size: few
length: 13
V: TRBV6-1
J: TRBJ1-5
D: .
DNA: TGTGCCAGCAGTGAGTCGGGCAATCAGCCCCAGCATTTT
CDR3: CASSESGNQPQHF

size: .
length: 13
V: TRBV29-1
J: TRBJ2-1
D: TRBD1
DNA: TGCAGCGTTGGACAGGGAATTTATGATGAGCAGTTCTTC
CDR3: CSVGQGIYDEQFF

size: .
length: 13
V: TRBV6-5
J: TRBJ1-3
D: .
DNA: TGTGCCAGCACCAGGGGCGCTGGAAACACCATATATTTT
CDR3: CASTRGAGNTIYF